The 9 T cell receptor beta chains presented below share a single source sample, sequenced in a study of blood T cell repertoires in COVID-19. Sequencing was performed with immunoSEQ multiplex PCR; in TCRdb, only in-frame clones are kept and a portion is missing. Here the sample spans around 37,000 clones, around 70% being singletons. The specimen was peripheral blood. The origin of the receptors is a man aged 65 to 79 with COVID-19, enrolled during active disease.

The chain uses TRBV21-1 and TRBJ2-3; the table gives TRBD2 as D, unverified against the DNA. TRBV21-1 is a pseudogene segment. CDR3 length: 16 residues. The CDR3: CASSRIAGESGDTQYF. Written as DNA, the CDR3 is TGTGCCAGCAGCAGAATAGCGGGTGAGTCAGGAGATACGCAGTATTTT.

The rearrangement links TRBV2 to TRBJ1-5, with TRBD1 identical over 8 bases. The V segment lost 0 bases and the J segment 5 bases; nucleotides outside the gene matches: 9. Germline CDR1 reads SNHLY; CDR2 reads FYNNEI. The CDR3 spans 17 residues. CDR3 nucleotide sequence: TGTGCCAGCAGTGAAGCGCGGGGGACAGGTATTGATCAGCCCCAGCATTTT. This encodes CASSEARGTGIDQPQHF.

This chain uses TRBV19 with TRBJ1-6; the D gene is possibly TRBD1 (5 bases). Germline loops: CDR1 LNHDA, CDR2 SQIVND (reference sequence). The CDR3 is made up of 15 amino acids. V was pared by 7 bases and J by 10 bases, with 20 bases between. The CDR3 region is CASTPGRGRRSPLHF. In DNA form, the CDR3 reads TGTGCCAGTACCCCGGGGAGGGGTAGAAGATCACCCCTCCACTTT.

This clone has more than one count but fewer than ten. The chain carries TRBV15 and TRBJ2-7; D perhaps matches TRBD1 (6 bases). Germline V gene sequence: CDR1 LNHNV, CDR2 YYDKDF (reference sequence). Between the trimmed V and J ends, which lost 0 bases and 0 bases, there was a span of 9 bases. CDR3 length equals 15 residues. CDR3 nucleotides: TGTGCCACCAGCAGAGAAGGGACACCCTCCTACGAGCAGTACTTC. It encodes CATSREGTPSYEQYF.

The chain is built from TRBV5-1 and TRBJ1-1; 7 nucleotides match TRBD1. The CDR3 covers 14 residues. J lost 6 bases, V lost 4 bases, and 9 bases had no gene match. CDR1 and CDR2 from the germline V gene are SGHRS and YFSETQ. CDR3 coding DNA: TGCGCCAGCAGCATATCCCCAGGGGGTGCTGAAGCTTTCTTT. Translating it yields CASSISPGGAEAFF.

This clone showed up just once. CDR3 DNA sequence: TGTGCCAGCAGTTTGGGAGCTGGAAACACCATATATTTT. Amino acids: CASSLGAGNTIYF. The rearrangement links TRBV28 to TRBJ1-3; D is uncertain. V shed 3 bases and J shed 2 bases, with 5 bases lying between them. This CDR3 has 13 residues. The V gene's germline CDR1 is MDHEN and CDR2 SYDVKM.

The V gene is TRBV10-3, the J gene TRBJ1-2, with D possibly TRBD1 on 6 matching bases. Germline-derived CDR1 and CDR2 are ENHRY and SYGVKD. CDR3 length: 15 residues. Trimming left V 6 bases short and J 5 bases short, with 19 bases between. As DNA, the CDR3 is TGTGCCATCAGCCCAGGGGATACTCAGGCGTATGGCTACACCTTC. Translation: CAISPGDTQAYGYTF.

This rearrangement joins TRBV5-6 to TRBJ2-3; 11 positions match TRBD2. Looked up from germline, CDR1 is SGHDT and CDR2 is YYEEEE. V lost 1 base to trimming and J lost 8 bases; unmatched junction nucleotides: 15. CDR3 length: 18 amino acids. The CDR3 DNA follows: TGTGCCAGCAGCTTGCCCCCCCCTAGCGGGGGGTACATTGGTACGCAGTATTTT. Translation: CASSLPPPSGGYIGTQYF.

In its sample, this clone was seen a few times. This CDR3 reads CASGGTQTDTQYF. The DNA of the CDR3 is TGTGCCAGCGGCGGGACCCAGACAGATACGCAGTATTTT. The chain has TRBV27 and TRBJ2-3; D is possibly TRBD2 (6 bases). With 8 bases removed from V and 3 bases from J, the gap between germline ends came to 12 bases. CDR3 length: 13 residues. Germline V gene data show CDR1 as MNHEY and CDR2 as SMNVEV (reference sequence).